This passage covers 7 T cell receptor beta chains from one sample sequenced in a study of beta chain features in type 1 diabetes. Since all of the isolated RNA was reverse transcribed, expressed TCRB transcripts were what got sequenced. Assay: immunoSEQ multiplex PCR; the TCRdb copy retains only in-frame clones and omits some. This table has some 40,000 clones, around 45% appearing once. Sequencing was performed on central memory CD4+ T cells from blood. Source of these receptors: a woman aged 18-30 years in good health.

The chain is built from TRBV9 and TRBJ1-5, with 7 bases fitting TRBD1. V was pared by 4 bases and J by 7 bases, with 8 bases of the junction left unmatched. The CDR3 runs to 14 residues. Germline V gives CDR1 SGDLS, CDR2 YYNGEE. The CDR3 bases are TGTGCCAGCAGCACAGGGGTCATGGACCAGCCCCAGCATTTT. It codes for CASSTGVMDQPQHF.

This chain joins TRBV4-1 and TRBJ2-7; the match to TRBD2 covers 9 bases. The CDR3 runs to 15 residues. V lost 4 bases and J lost 6; bases outside the gene matches: 10. The germline V gene encodes CDR1 MGHRA and CDR2 YSYEKL. The CDR3: CASSPPGLAILEQYF. CDR3 in DNA: TGCGCCAGCAGCCCGCCAGGACTAGCGATACTCGAGCAGTACTTC.

The chain recombines TRBV2 with TRBJ2-7; D is unresolved. V was cut by 6 bases and J by 3 bases, with 9 bases left in between. Germline V gives CDR1 SNHLY, CDR2 FYNNEI. This CDR3 is built from 12 residues. The CDR3 nucleotides read TGTGCCAGCAGCGACTTCAGCTACGAGCAGTACTTC. It translates to CASSDFSYEQYF.

In this sample, this clone turned up a few times. The V call is TRBV21-1, the J call TRBJ2-4; TRBD1 was called by the table and not checked on the DNA. TRBV21-1 constitutes a pseudogene. There are 16 residues in the CDR3. The CDR3 nucleotides are TGTGCCAGCAGCAAAACGACAGGGCGAGCCAAAAACATTCAGTACTTC. Translating it yields CASSKTTGRAKNIQYF.

V gene TRBV5-1 combines with J gene TRBJ2-3; TRBD1 matches at 7 bases. This CDR3 comprises 15 residues. J was trimmed by 1 base and V by 2 bases; bases with no gene match: 4. The germline V gene encodes CDR1 SGHRS and CDR2 YFSETQ. This CDR3 is CASSFTGVRTDTQYF. CDR3 nucleotides: TGCGCCAGCAGCTTCACAGGGGTTCGCACAGATACGCAGTATTTT.

This clone was recorded a few times. The chain combines TRBV28 with TRBJ2-7; 10 bases fit TRBD2. From germline, CDR1 is MDHEN and CDR2 SYDVKM. This CDR3 comprises 16 residues. Trimming removed 10 bases from V and 3 bases from J; junction bases left unmatched: 15. The CDR3 here is CAISGAGGPGIYEQYF. The CDR3 DNA reads TGTGCCATCTCGGGAGCGGGAGGGCCAGGAATCTACGAGCAGTACTTC.

This clone was detected a few times. The V call is TRBV6-1, the J call TRBJ2-2; maybe TRBD1 (6 bases). The CDR3 consists of 13 residues. CDR1 and CDR2 from the germline V gene are MNHNS and SASEGT. V was clipped by 6 bases and J by 4 bases, with 9 bases between them. The CDR3 coding sequence is TGTGCCAGCAGGATACAGGGCACCGGGGAGCTGTTTTTT. Translating it yields CASRIQGTGELFF.